Below, 9 T cell receptor beta chains from the same sample are listed, as sequenced in a study of T cell repertoires in cytomegalovirus infection. TCRdb reprocessed the reads with MiXCR, giving one entry per CDR3 protein. Of tens of thousands of distinct CDR3 sequences in the sample, 40% to 65% were seen once. The antigens these receptors bind are not known. The material was CD8+ T cells from cultured PBMCs, obtained from culture after CMV antigen stimulation. These TCRs come from a human donor in good health (CMV status not recorded). Some clones in this sample may be carry-over from other donors' samples.

The V call is TRBV15, the J call TRBJ2-1, with a tentative D call TRBD2 (6 bases). With 1 base removed from V and 6 bases from J, the gap between germline ends came to 31 bases. The CDR3 has 21 residues. Germline loops: CDR1 LNHNV, CDR2 YYDKDF (reference sequence). The CDR3 DNA reads as TGTGCCACCAGCAGAGCAGGCTACGCGGGTCGAGGAGGGAGAATGGGCAATGAGCAGTTCTTC. Translating gives CATSRAGYAGRGGRMGNEQFF.

The chain couples TRBV12-3 or TRBV12-4 to TRBJ1-4, with TRBD1 matching over 7 bases. J was trimmed by 8 bases and V by 2 bases; bases with no gene match: 5. There are 14 residues in the CDR3. The CDR3 sequence is CASSLRQGEEKLFF. DNA for the CDR3: TGTGCCAGCAGTTTAAGGCAGGGGGAGGAAAAACTGTTTTTT.

By share, this clonotype ranks as medium-sized. The CDR3 DNA sequence: TGTGCCAGCAGCTTACGCGGACTAGCGGACCCCCAAGAGACCCAGTACTTC. This gives the protein CASSLRGLADPQETQYF. This chain links TRBV7-9 with TRBJ2-5; TRBD2 matches 10 bases. Looked up from germline, CDR1 is SEHNR and CDR2 is FQNEAQ (reference sequence). The V gene end was trimmed by 2 bases and the J gene end by 1 base; junction bases not matched to a gene: 7. The CDR3 sequence is 17 residues long.

This chain links TRBV27 with TRBJ2-7; perhaps TRBD1 as D (6 bases). V lost 7 bases to trimming and J lost 2 bases, with 15 bases between them. Germline V gives CDR1 MNHEY, CDR2 SMNVEV (reference sequence). There are 14 residues in the CDR3. CDR3 sequence (DNA): TGTGCCAGCACTGACAGGTCTGGGGCCTACGAGCAGTACTTC. This translates into CASTDRSGAYEQYF.

This rearrangement joins TRBV20-1 to TRBJ2-5; TRBD2 aligns across 9 bases. V lost 0 bases, J lost 0 bases, and 8 bases stayed unmatched. The CDR3 totals 17 residues. Germline CDR1 DFQATT, CDR2 SNEGSKA (reference sequence). This CDR3 reads CSARDPRVAGDQETQYF. The DNA of the CDR3 is TGCAGTGCTAGAGATCCCCGGGTAGCGGGAGACCAAGAGACCCAGTACTTC.

The chain has TRBV7-9 and TRBJ1-5; TRBD1 might be the D (6 bases). The CDR3 has 13 amino acids. Trimming shortened V by 4 bases and J by 4 bases, and 8 bases separated the two germline ends. Per germline, CDR1 SEHNR and CDR2 FQNEAQ (reference sequence). CDR3 in amino acids: CASSWDKNQPQHF. CDR3 bases: TGTGCCAGCAGCTGGGACAAGAATCAGCCCCAGCATTTT.

This clonotype appeared a few times. The chain has TRBV27 and TRBJ1-2; perhaps TRBD1 as D (5 bases). CDR1 and CDR2 (germline): MNHEY, SMNVEV (reference sequence). The CDR3 has 13 amino acids. V was clipped by 5 bases and J by 7 bases, with 14 bases between them. The CDR3 sequence is CASSPGTTGGYTF. The CDR3 coding sequence is TGTGCCAGCAGTCCCGGGACCACAGGTGGCTACACCTTC.

The V gene is TRBV10-3, the J gene TRBJ1-1; 9 nucleotides match TRBD1. This CDR3 is built from 17 residues. Looked up from germline, CDR1 is ENHRY and CDR2 is SYGVKD. The trim removed 5 bases at V and 1 base at J, leaving 11 bases unmatched. The CDR3 DNA reads as TGTGCCATCAGTACTCCGGGACAGGGCCCGAGGAACACTGAAGCTTTCTTT. Protein product: CAISTPGQGPRNTEAFF.

The chain uses TRBV28 and TRBJ1-1; TRBD1 matches 9 bases. The CDR3 consists of 16 residues. The trim removed 4 bases at V and 6 bases at J, leaving 12 bases unmatched. Germline-derived CDR1 and CDR2 are MDHEN and SYDVKM. CDR3 amino acids: CASSSMNRGPRAEAFF. Written as DNA, the CDR3 is TGTGCCAGCAGTTCCATGAACAGGGGGCCGAGGGCTGAAGCTTTCTTT.